This is a list of T cell receptor beta chains from one sample in a study of T cell repertoires in cytomegalovirus infection. A single record per CDR3 protein comes from TCRdb applying MiXCR to the reads. The table has approximately 200,000 distinct CDR3 sequences, over 25% seen once. The source material was PBMCs. The receptors originated from a human donor in good health (CMV status not recorded). Some clones in this sample may be carry-over from other donors' samples. The CDR3 runs from the conserved cysteine through the conserved F or W. The order of the fields is clone size, V gene, D gene, J gene, CDR3 DNA, CDR3 protein. The D gene is left open where the match is weak. The size field is filled for only some rows; it gives once, few, many or a size class.

>NA|TRBV4-1|NA|TRBJ1-1
TGCGCCAGCAGCCCACCCACGCCCTCGAACACTGAAGCTTTCTTT
CASSPPTPSNTEAFF
>NA|TRBV7-2|NA|TRBJ1-5
TGTGCCAGCAGCTTAGCCAGAGATCAGCCCCAGCATTTT
CASSLARDQPQHF
>NA|TRBV29-1|NA|TRBJ2-2
TGCAGCGTTGTCGAAGACAGCACCGGGGAGCTGTTTTTT
CSVVEDSTGELFF
>few|TRBV6-8|NA|TRBJ1-1
TGTGCCAGCAGTTACTCCACTGAAGCTTTCTTT
CASSYSTEAFF
>NA|TRBV12-5|TRBD1|TRBJ2-3
TGTGCTAGTGGTTTGGTAAGGACAGGGAGCACAGATACGCAGTATTTT
CASGLVRTGSTDTQYF
>NA|TRBV5-6|NA|TRBJ2-7
TGTGCCAGCAGCCGGGACACAGGTTTCTACGAGCAGTACTTC
CASSRDTGFYEQYF
>many|TRBV7-8|TRBD2|TRBJ2-5
TGTGCCAGCACTCCTGAGGGTCTAGCGGGGGGCGGGGCCCAGTACTTC
CASTPEGLAGGGAQYF
>few|TRBV7-8|TRBD2|TRBJ2-5
TGTGCCAGCAGCTTAGAAGCGGGGGGGGGAAAGACCCAGTACTTC
CASSLEAGGGKTQYF
>NA|TRBV7-9|NA|TRBJ1-4
TGTGCCAGCAGCCGATTTACAGGAGGAAATAATGAAAAACTGTTTTTT
CASSRFTGGNNEKLFF
>NA|TRBV7-2|TRBD2|TRBJ2-7
TGTGCCAGCAGCTCCCGCCTAGCGGTTTACGAGCAGTACTTC
CASSSRLAVYEQYF
>many|TRBV7-2|NA|TRBJ1-5
TGTGCCAGCAGCTTAGGTGGGGGGAAGCAGCCCCAGCATTTT
CASSLGGGKQPQHF
>many|TRBV7-2|NA|TRBJ2-3
TGTGCCAGCAGCCCCGATGGGGTAACCGATACGCAGTATTTT
CASSPDGVTDTQYF
>NA|TRBV2|NA|TRBJ1-2
TGTGCCAGCAGCGCGACAGGTAGTCACGGTGGCTACACCTTC
CASSATGSHGGYTF
>NA|TRBV12-3/TRBV12-4|TRBD2|TRBJ2-1
TGTGCCAGCAGTTTAAGGACTAGTGGGAATGAGCAGTTCTTC
CASSLRTSGNEQFF
>NA|TRBV6-2/TRBV6-3|NA|TRBJ2-1
TGTGCCAGCAGTTACGGACGGGTAAATGAGCAGTTCTTC
CASSYGRVNEQFF
>few|TRBV30|NA|TRBJ2-5
TGTGCCTGGAGTGATTTAAGGCAGGCGTACCAAGAGACCCAGTACTTC
CAWSDLRQAYQETQYF
>NA|TRBV29-1|NA|TRBJ2-5
TGCAGCGTTCTTGACCTTACGGAGACCCAGTACTTC
CSVLDLTETQYF
>NA|TRBV6-8|TRBD2|TRBJ2-3
TGTGCCAGCAGCCGGCCTAGCGGTGTCACAGATACGCAGTATTTT
CASSRPSGVTDTQYF